This TCR beta chain is from a study of cytomegalovirus exposure and HLA in healthy donors. Looking at the study overall: Among the approximately 410 genotyped donors, just over 80% were placed in the Caucasian-associated ancestry cluster.

The CDR3 totals 15 residues. Trimming removed 4 bases from V and 6 bases from J, with 16 bases in between. Germline loops: CDR1 SGHRS, CDR2 YFSETQ. The PCR used 60 Vbeta and 13 Jbeta primers. Sequencing was performed with immunoSEQ multiplex PCR; in TCRdb, only in-frame clones are kept and a portion is missing. The table has 150,000 to 200,000 clones, more than 60% seen once. This clonotype was obtained from a woman in her twenties or thirties in good health and CMV-seronegative. The gene calls are TRBV5-1 and TRBJ2-2; maybe TRBD2 (6 bases). The sequenced sample consisted of PBMCs. CDR3 in DNA: TGCGCCAGCAGCCGGGACTCAACACGGGCCGGGGAGCTGTTTTTT. Protein sequence: CASSRDSTRAGELFF.